This TCR beta chain came from a study of CD8 T cells in Susac syndrome. Between the trimmed V and J ends, which lost 0 bases and 8 bases, there was a span of 7 bases. This CDR3 has 12 residues. Looked up from germline, CDR1 is LNHNV and CDR2 is YYDKDF (reference sequence). Reverse transcription used about 0.45 to 1 ug RNA and random hexamers. TCRdb reanalysed the immunoSEQ multiplex PCR reads using MiXCR and keeps one entry per CDR3 protein. Of 180,000 or so distinct CDR3 sequences listed, 90% to 95% were seen once; the top ten hold roughly 0.15%. The V and J genes are TRBV15 and TRBJ1-2; D not certain. The sequence was collected from a human donor in good health. The sequenced material came from CD4+ T cells from PBMCs. The CDR3 loop is CATSRESGGYTF. In DNA, the CDR3 is TGTGCCACCAGCAGAGAATCAGGAGGCTACACCTTC.